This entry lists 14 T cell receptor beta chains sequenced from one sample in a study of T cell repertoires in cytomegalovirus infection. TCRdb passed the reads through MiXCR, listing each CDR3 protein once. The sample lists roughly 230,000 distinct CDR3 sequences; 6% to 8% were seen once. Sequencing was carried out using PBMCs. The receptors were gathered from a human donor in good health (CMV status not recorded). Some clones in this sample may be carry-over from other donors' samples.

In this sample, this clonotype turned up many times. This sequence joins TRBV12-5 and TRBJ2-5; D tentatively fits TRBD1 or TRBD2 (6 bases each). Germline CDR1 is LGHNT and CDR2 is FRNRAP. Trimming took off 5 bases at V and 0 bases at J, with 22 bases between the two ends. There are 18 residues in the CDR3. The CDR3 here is CASGPNSRDTPYQETQYF. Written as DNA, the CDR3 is TGTGCTAGTGGTCCCAACTCGCGGGACACCCCGTACCAAGAGACCCAGTACTTC.

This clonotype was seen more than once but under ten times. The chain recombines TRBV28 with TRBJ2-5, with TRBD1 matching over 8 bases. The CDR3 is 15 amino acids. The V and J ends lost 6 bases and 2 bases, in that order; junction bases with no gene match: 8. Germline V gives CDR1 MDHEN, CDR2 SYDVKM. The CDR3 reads CASRPTGTGQETQYF. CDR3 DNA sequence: TGTGCCAGCAGGCCTACTGGGACAGGTCAAGAGACCCAGTACTTC. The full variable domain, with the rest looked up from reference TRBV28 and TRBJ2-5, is DVKVTQSSRYLVKRTGEKVFLECVQDMDHENMFWYRQDPGLGLRLIYFSYDVKMKEKGDIPEGYSVSREKKERFSLILESASTNQTSMYLCASRPTGTGQETQYFGPGTRLLVL.

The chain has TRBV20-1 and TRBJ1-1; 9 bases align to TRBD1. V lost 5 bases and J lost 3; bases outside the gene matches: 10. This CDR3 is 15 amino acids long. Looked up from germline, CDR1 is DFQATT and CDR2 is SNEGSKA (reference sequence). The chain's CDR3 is CSAGRTGVDDTEAFF. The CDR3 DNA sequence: TGCAGTGCTGGAAGGACAGGGGTCGATGACACTGAAGCTTTCTTT.

The DNA for the CDR3 is TGTGCCAGCAGTGGGCCGAATGCCCTATCCTACGAGCAGTACTTC. Translation: CASSGPNALSYEQYF. The rearrangement links TRBV2 to TRBJ2-7; D call uncertain. The CDR3 extends over 15 amino acids. The germline V gene encodes CDR1 SNHLY and CDR2 FYNNEI. Trimming took 4 bases from V and 1 from J, leaving 14 bases between them.

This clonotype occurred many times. CDR3 loop: CASSPGYYEQYF. In DNA form, the CDR3 reads TGTGCCAGCAGTCCCGGGTATTACGAGCAGTACTTC. The chain couples TRBV28 to TRBJ2-7; D is ambiguous. The germline V and J ends were trimmed by 5 bases and 4 bases, with 9 bases remaining between them. This CDR3 has 12 residues. CDR1 and CDR2 from the germline V gene are MDHEN and SYDVKM.

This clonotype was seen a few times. The CDR3: CASSLGQGVGQPQHF. The DNA for the CDR3 is TGTGCCAGCAGTTTGGGGCAGGGGGTTGGGCAGCCCCAGCATTTT. The chain links TRBV28 to TRBJ1-5, with 7 bases identical to TRBD1. Germline V gene lookup returns CDR1 MDHEN and CDR2 SYDVKM. The CDR3 runs 15 residues. The V and J ends lost 3 bases and 7 bases, in that order; junction bases with no gene match: 9.

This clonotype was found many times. DNA of the CDR3: TGTGCCAGCAGCTTAGCAGGGACTAGCAATCAGCCCCAGCATTTT. Protein: CASSLAGTSNQPQHF. This chain joins TRBV7-2 and TRBJ1-5; maybe TRBD1 (5 bases). V was cut by 0 bases and J by 0 bases, with 6 bases left in between. The germline gives CDR1 SGHTA, CDR2 FQGNSA. The CDR3 totals 15 residues. The whole variable domain, remainder taken from reference TRBV7-2 and TRBJ1-5, is GAGVSQSPSNKVTEKGKDVELRCDPISGHTALYWYRQSLGQGLEFLIYFQGNSAPDKSGLPSDRFSAERTGGSVSTLTIQRTQQEDSAVYLCASSLAGTSNQPQHFGDGTRLSIL.

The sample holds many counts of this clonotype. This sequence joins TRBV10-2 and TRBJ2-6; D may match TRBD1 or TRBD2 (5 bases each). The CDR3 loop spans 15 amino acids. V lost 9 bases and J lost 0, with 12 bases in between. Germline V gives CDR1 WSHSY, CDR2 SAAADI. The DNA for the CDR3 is TGCGCCAGTTTTTCCGGGGCCTCTGGGGCCAACGTCCTGACTTTC. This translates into CASFSGASGANVLTF.

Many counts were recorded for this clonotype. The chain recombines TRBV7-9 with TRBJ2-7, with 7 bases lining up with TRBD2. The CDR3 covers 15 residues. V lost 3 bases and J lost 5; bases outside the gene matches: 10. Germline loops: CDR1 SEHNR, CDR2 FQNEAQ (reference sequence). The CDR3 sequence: CASSFTQAGLNEQYF. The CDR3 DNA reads TGTGCCAGCAGCTTTACTCAAGCGGGACTCAACGAGCAGTACTTC.

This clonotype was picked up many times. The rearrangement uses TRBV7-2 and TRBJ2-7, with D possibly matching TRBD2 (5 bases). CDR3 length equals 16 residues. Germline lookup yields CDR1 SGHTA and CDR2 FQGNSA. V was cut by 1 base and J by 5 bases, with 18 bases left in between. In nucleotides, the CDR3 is TGTGCCAGCAGCTTAGATGGACTGGGGAACGGCGACGAGCAGTACTTC. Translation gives CASSLDGLGNGDEQYF.

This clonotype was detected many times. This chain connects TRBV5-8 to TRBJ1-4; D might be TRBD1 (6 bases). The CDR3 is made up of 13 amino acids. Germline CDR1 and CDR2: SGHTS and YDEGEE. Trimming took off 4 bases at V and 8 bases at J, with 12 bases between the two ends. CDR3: CASSPGAREKLFF. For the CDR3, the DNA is TGTGCCAGCAGCCCGGGGGCGAGGGAAAAACTGTTTTTT.

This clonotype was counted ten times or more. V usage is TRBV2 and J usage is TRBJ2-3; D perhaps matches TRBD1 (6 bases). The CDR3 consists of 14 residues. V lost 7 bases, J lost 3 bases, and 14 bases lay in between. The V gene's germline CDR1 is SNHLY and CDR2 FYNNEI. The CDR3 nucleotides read TGTGCCAGCACGCCCCAGGGGCTTACAGATACGCAGTATTTT. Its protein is CASTPQGLTDTQYF.

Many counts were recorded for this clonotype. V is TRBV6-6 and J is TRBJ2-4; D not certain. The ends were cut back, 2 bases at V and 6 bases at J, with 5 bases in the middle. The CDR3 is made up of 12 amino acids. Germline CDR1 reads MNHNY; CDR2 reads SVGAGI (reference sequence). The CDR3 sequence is CASSYDRNIQYF. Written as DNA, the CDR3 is TGTGCCAGCAGTTACGATAGAAACATTCAGTACTTC.

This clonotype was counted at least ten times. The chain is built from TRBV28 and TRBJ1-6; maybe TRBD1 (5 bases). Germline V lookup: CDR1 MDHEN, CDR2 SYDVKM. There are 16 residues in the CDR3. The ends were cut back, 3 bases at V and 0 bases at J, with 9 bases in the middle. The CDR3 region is CASSFRGGSYNSPLHF. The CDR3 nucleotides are TGTGCCAGCAGTTTTCGGGGGGGCTCCTATAATTCACCCCTCCACTTT.